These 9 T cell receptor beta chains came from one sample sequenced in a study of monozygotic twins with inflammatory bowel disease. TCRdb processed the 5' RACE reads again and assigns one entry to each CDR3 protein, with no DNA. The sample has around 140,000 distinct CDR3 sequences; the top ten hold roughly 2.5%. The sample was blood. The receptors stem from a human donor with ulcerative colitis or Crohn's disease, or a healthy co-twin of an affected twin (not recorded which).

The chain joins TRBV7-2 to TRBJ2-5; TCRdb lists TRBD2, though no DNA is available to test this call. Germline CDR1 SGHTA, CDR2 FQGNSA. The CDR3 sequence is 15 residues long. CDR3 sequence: CASSLSSGVEETQYF.

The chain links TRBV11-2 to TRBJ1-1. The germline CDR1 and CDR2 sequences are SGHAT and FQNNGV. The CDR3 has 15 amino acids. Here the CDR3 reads CASSRSRVSGTEAFF.

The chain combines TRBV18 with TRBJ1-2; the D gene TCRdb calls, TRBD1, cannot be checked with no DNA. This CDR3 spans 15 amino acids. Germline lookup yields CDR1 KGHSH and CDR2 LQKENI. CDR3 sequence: CASSPSGQGVYGYTF.

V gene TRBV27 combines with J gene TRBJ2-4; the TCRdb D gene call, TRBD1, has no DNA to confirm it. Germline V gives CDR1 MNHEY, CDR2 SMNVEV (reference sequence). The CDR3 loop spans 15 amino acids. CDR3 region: CASSPPGFGRNIQYF.

The chain's CDR3 is CAWADKNPFEAFF. The rearrangement joins TRBV30 to TRBJ1-1; the D call from TCRdb, TRBD1, cannot be confirmed without DNA. The germline V gene encodes CDR1 GTSNPN and CDR2 SVGIG (reference sequence). This CDR3 spans 13 amino acids.

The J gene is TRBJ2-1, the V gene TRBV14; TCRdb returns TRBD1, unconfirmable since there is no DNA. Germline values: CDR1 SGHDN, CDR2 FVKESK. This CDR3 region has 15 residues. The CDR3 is CASSLTRDPLNEQFF. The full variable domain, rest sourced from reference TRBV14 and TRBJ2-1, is EAGVTQFPSHSVIEKGQTVTLRCDPISGHDNLYWYRRVMGKEIKFLLHFVKESKQDESGMPNNRFLAERTGGTYSTLKVQPAELEDSGVYFCASSLTRDPLNEQFFGPGTRLTVL.

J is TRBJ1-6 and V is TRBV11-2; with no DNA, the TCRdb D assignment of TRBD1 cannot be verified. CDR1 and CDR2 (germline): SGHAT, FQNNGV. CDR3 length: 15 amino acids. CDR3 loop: CASSLATGNNSPLHF.

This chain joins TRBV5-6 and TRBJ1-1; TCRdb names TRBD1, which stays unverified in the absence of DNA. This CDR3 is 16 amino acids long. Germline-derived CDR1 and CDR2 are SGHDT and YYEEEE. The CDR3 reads CASSTGHLPGNTEAFF.

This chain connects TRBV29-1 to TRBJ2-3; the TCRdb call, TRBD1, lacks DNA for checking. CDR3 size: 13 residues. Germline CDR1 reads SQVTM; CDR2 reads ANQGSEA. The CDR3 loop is CSVARESTDTQYF.